Listed below are T cell receptor beta chains from one sample, sequenced in a study of T cells after yellow fever vaccination. One entry per CDR3 protein results from TCRdb running MiXCR on the 5' RACE reads. Among a few hundred thousand distinct CDR3 sequences listed, more than 3.5% were seen once. The sequencing here drew on PBMCs, taken 15 days after the yellow fever booster vaccination. Receptors originate from a man aged 18 to 29 who received the YFV17D yellow fever vaccine. Both conserved end residues are part of each CDR3. The order of the fields is D gene, J gene, CDR3 length, V gene, clone size, CDR3 DNA, CDR3 protein. The D gene is left open where the match is weak. Some rows mark clone size as missing; the rest say once, few, many or name a class of expanded clone.

D: NA
J: TRBJ1-2
length: 16
V: TRBV19
size: many
DNA: TGTGCCAGTAGTATGACGCGGAGCCAAATAAACTATGGCTACACCTTC
CDR3: CASSMTRSQINYGYTF

D: NA
J: TRBJ2-2
length: 15
V: TRBV5-1
size: many
DNA: TGCGCCAGCAGCTTGGACAGACCGAACACCGGGGAGCTGTTTTTT
CDR3: CASSLDRPNTGELFF

D: NA
J: TRBJ1-5
length: 14
V: TRBV20-1
size: many
DNA: TGCAGTGCTCCTGTCCCGTATAGCAATCAGCCCCAGCATTTT
CDR3: CSAPVPYSNQPQHF

D: NA
J: TRBJ2-7
length: 20
V: TRBV5-5
size: many
DNA: TGTGCCAGCAGCTCCGCGGGGCGCCTACCTGGCGGGGGCCTCCCCTACGAGCAGTACTTC
CDR3: CASSSAGRLPGGGLPYEQYF

D: TRBD1
J: TRBJ1-2
length: 14
V: TRBV29-1
size: many
DNA: TGCAGCGTGGAGCCCGCAGGGGGAAACTATGGCTACACCTTC
CDR3: CSVEPAGGNYGYTF

D: TRBD1
J: TRBJ1-2
length: 15
V: TRBV11-2
size: few
DNA: TGTGCCAGCAGCGGATTTCAGGGGGCTGACTATGGCTACACCTTC
CDR3: CASSGFQGADYGYTF

D: NA
J: TRBJ2-2
length: 15
V: TRBV3-1
size: many
DNA: TGTGCCAGCAGCCCCGACAGAGGTCGCACCGGGGAGCTGTTTTTT
CDR3: CASSPDRGRTGELFF

D: NA
J: TRBJ2-5
length: 14
V: TRBV5-8
size: NA
DNA: TGTGCCAGCAGCGTAAACAGGGCCCAAGAGACCCAGTACTTC
CDR3: CASSVNRAQETQYF

D: NA
J: TRBJ2-7
length: 12
V: TRBV29-1
size: many
DNA: TGCAGCGTAGCTACAGGTTCCTACGAGCAGTACTTC
CDR3: CSVATGSYEQYF

D: TRBD1
J: TRBJ1-6
length: 15
V: TRBV15
size: many
DNA: TGTGCCACCAGCCCACGGACAGGGAATAACTCACCCCTCCACTTT
CDR3: CATSPRTGNNSPLHF

D: NA
J: TRBJ1-1
length: 15
V: TRBV12-3/TRBV12-4
size: many
DNA: TGTGCCAGCAGTTTTTTCGCGGGACAAACTCCTGAAGCTTTCTTT
CDR3: CASSFFAGQTPEAFF

D: NA
J: TRBJ2-3
length: 12
V: TRBV6-1
size: many
DNA: TGTGCCAGCACCGGGAGCACAGATACGCAGTATTTT
CDR3: CASTGSTDTQYF

D: NA
J: TRBJ1-1
length: 13
V: TRBV2
size: many
DNA: TGTGCCAGCAGTGAATTGGCGAACACTGAAGCTTTCTTT
CDR3: CASSELANTEAFF

D: NA
J: TRBJ2-3
length: 15
V: TRBV12-3/TRBV12-4
size: many
DNA: TGTGCCAGCAGTACGAGGGCAGCACCACCAGATACGCAGTATTTT
CDR3: CASSTRAAPPDTQYF

D: TRBD1
J: TRBJ2-1
length: 15
V: TRBV5-1
size: many
DNA: TGCGCCAGCAGCTTGGGGGGACAGGGCAACAATGAGCAGTTCTTC
CDR3: CASSLGGQGNNEQFF

D: TRBD2
J: TRBJ2-3
length: 17
V: TRBV6-2/TRBV6-3
size: many
DNA: TGTGCCAGCAGTTACCCCTTTCCGGGGGGTCGTGAAGATACGCAGTATTTT
CDR3: CASSYPFPGGREDTQYF

D: NA
J: TRBJ2-6
length: 16
V: TRBV5-5
size: few
DNA: TGTGCCAGCGTCAGGGTCGGCTTTTCTGGGGCCAACGTCCTGACTTTC
CDR3: CASVRVGFSGANVLTF

D: TRBD2
J: TRBJ2-5
length: 16
V: TRBV7-6
size: many
DNA: TGTGCCAGCAGCTTAGTTGGGCTAGCGGGACAAGAGACCCAGTACTTC
CDR3: CASSLVGLAGQETQYF

D: NA
J: TRBJ2-5
length: 12
V: TRBV7-9
size: many
DNA: TGTGCCAGCAGCCACCCGGAGCGGCCTCAGTACTTC
CDR3: CASSHPERPQYF

D: TRBD1
J: TRBJ2-7
length: 14
V: TRBV18
size: many
DNA: TGTGCCAGCTCAGGGACAGACGTCTCCTACGCGCAGTACTTC
CDR3: CASSGTDVSYAQYF

D: NA
J: TRBJ2-1
length: 16
V: TRBV12-3/TRBV12-4
size: many
DNA: TGTGCCAGCAGTCCTCCGACAGGCCTACTGAACAATGAGCAGTTCTTC
CDR3: CASSPPTGLLNNEQFF

D: NA
J: TRBJ2-7
length: 15
V: TRBV5-5
size: many
DNA: TGTGCCAGCAGCTTGGTTCTGGACGGTTCCTACGAGCAGTACTTC
CDR3: CASSLVLDGSYEQYF

D: NA
J: TRBJ1-1
length: 14
V: TRBV18
size: many
DNA: TGTGCCAGCTCAAGGATGGGGTCGGCGATCGAAGCTTTCTTT
CDR3: CASSRMGSAIEAFF

D: NA
J: TRBJ1-1
length: 13
V: TRBV11-2
size: many
DNA: TGTGCCAGCAGCTTAGACGGCTACACTGAAGCTTTCTTT
CDR3: CASSLDGYTEAFF

D: NA
J: TRBJ2-3
length: 15
V: TRBV18
size: NA
DNA: TGTGCCAGCTCAGATTCTCAGGGGAACACAGATACGCAGTATTTT
CDR3: CASSDSQGNTDTQYF

D: NA
J: TRBJ2-2
length: 15
V: TRBV12-3/TRBV12-4
size: many
DNA: TGTGCCAGCAGTTTTAGAGTGGGGCTTACCGGGGAGCTGTTTTTT
CDR3: CASSFRVGLTGELFF

D: TRBD1
J: TRBJ2-7
length: 13
V: TRBV6-2/TRBV6-3
size: many
DNA: TGTGCCAGCAGGACGGGACAGGGGTTCGAGCAGTACTTC
CDR3: CASRTGQGFEQYF

D: NA
J: TRBJ2-1
length: 11
V: TRBV20-1
size: many
DNA: TGCAGTACGGACGCAAGGAATGAGCAGTTCTTC
CDR3: CSTDARNEQFF

D: NA
J: TRBJ1-1
length: 14
V: TRBV5-6
size: many
DNA: TGTGCCAGCAGCTTTCTAAAAATGAACACTGAAGCTTTCTTT
CDR3: CASSFLKMNTEAFF

D: TRBD2
J: TRBJ2-3
length: 15
V: TRBV6-5
size: many
DNA: TGTGCCAGCAGTTATTCGGGGGGGGCTGCGGATACGCAGTATTTT
CDR3: CASSYSGGAADTQYF

D: TRBD1
J: TRBJ1-5
length: 15
V: TRBV5-5
size: many
DNA: TGTGCCAGCAGCTTGTCAGGGACAGGGGGACAGCCCCAGCATTTT
CDR3: CASSLSGTGGQPQHF

D: NA
J: TRBJ1-2
length: 14
V: TRBV20-1
size: many
DNA: TGCAGTGCTAGAGGGGGCAGGCATAACTATGGCTACACCTTC
CDR3: CSARGGRHNYGYTF

D: NA
J: TRBJ1-4
length: 16
V: TRBV5-8
size: many
DNA: TGTGCCAGCAGCTTGGGGTACTGGGGAACTAATGAAAAACTGTTTTTT
CDR3: CASSLGYWGTNEKLFF

D: NA
J: TRBJ1-1
length: 12
V: TRBV10-3
size: many
DNA: TGTGCCATCAGGCGGGTGAACACTGAAGCTTTCTTT
CDR3: CAIRRVNTEAFF

D: NA
J: TRBJ2-1
length: 12
V: TRBV30
size: many
DNA: TGTGCCTGGAGTGACGCGGTCAATGAGCAGTTCTTC
CDR3: CAWSDAVNEQFF

D: NA
J: TRBJ1-2
length: 13
V: TRBV30
size: NA
DNA: TGTGCCTGGAGTCCTTCAGGGAACTATGGCTACACCTTC
CDR3: CAWSPSGNYGYTF

D: TRBD2
J: TRBJ2-1
length: 13
V: TRBV7-9
size: many
DNA: TGTGCCAGCAGCTTGGGGGGGGTTAATGAGCAGTTCTTC
CDR3: CASSLGGVNEQFF

D: NA
J: TRBJ1-3
length: 16
V: TRBV10-3
size: many
DNA: TGTGCCATCAGTGAGCCGGGGCGAGTTCTTGGAAACACCATATATTTT
CDR3: CAISEPGRVLGNTIYF

D: NA
J: TRBJ1-5
length: 12
V: TRBV6-2/TRBV6-3
size: many
DNA: TGTGCCAGCAGTTACTCCGCTCAGCCCCAGCATTTT
CDR3: CASSYSAQPQHF

D: TRBD2
J: TRBJ2-1
length: 16
V: TRBV28
size: many
DNA: TGTGCCAGCAGTACCTCCGGGACTAGCGGGGTTAATGAGCAGTTCTTC
CDR3: CASSTSGTSGVNEQFF

D: NA
J: TRBJ2-5
length: 12
V: TRBV10-3
size: many
DNA: TGTGCCATCAGTGGGACAGAAGAGACCCAGTACTTC
CDR3: CAISGTEETQYF

D: NA
J: TRBJ1-4
length: 11
V: TRBV2
size: many
DNA: TGTGCCAGCAGGGGTCTCGAAAAACTGTTTTTT
CDR3: CASRGLEKLFF

D: TRBD2
J: TRBJ2-7
length: 13
V: TRBV7-2
size: many
DNA: TGTGCCAGCAGCTTCGCGGGGGGGCATGAGCAGTACTTC
CDR3: CASSFAGGHEQYF

D: TRBD2
J: TRBJ2-3
length: 15
V: TRBV27
size: many
DNA: TGTGCCAGCAGGACCCGGGCGGGGGGCGAGCATACGCAGTATTTT
CDR3: CASRTRAGGEHTQYF

D: TRBD2
J: TRBJ2-2
length: 17
V: TRBV7-9
size: many
DNA: TGTGCCAGCAGCTTCCTAGCGGGGGGCCCAACTACCGGGGAGCTGTTTTTT
CDR3: CASSFLAGGPTTGELFF

D: NA
J: TRBJ2-7
length: 12
V: TRBV3-1
size: many
DNA: TGTGCCAGCAGCCAAGACCTCAGCGAGCAGTACTTC
CDR3: CASSQDLSEQYF